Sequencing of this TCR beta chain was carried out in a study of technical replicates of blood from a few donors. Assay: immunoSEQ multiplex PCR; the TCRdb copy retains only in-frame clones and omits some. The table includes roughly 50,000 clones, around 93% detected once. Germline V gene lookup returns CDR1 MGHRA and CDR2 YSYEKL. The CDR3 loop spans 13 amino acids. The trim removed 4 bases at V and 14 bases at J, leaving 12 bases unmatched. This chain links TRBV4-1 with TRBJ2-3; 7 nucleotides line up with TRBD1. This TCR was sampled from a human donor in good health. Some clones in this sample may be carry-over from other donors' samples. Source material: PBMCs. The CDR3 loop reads CASSLRLDRPRYF. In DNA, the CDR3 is TGCGCCAGCAGCCTTCGATTGGACAGGCCGAGGTATTTT.